This TCR beta chain was sequenced for a study of cytomegalovirus exposure and HLA in healthy donors. Regarding the study as a whole: CMV serostatus was the only recorded immune exposure for donors. A missense variant in DCLRE1C was later tied to TCR beta V- and J-gene trimming.

V lost 4 bases to trimming and J lost 4 bases; unmatched junction nucleotides: 6. Germline loops: CDR1 MNHNY, CDR2 SVGAGI (reference sequence). The CDR3 totals 15 residues. This clone was counted a few times. Its antigen remains unknown. 60 Vbeta and 13 Jbeta primers were used in PCR. The protocol was immunoSEQ multiplex PCR, while the TCRdb copy is restricted to in-frame clones and leaves out a portion. The sample records approximately 150,000 clones, over 55% being singletons. The sequenced sample was PBMCs. The V gene is TRBV6-6, the J gene TRBJ2-1, with 8 bases aligning to TRBD2. This TCR came from a man between 35 and 55 years old in good health and CMV-seronegative. The CDR3 bases are TGTGCCAGCAGTTCAACTAGCGGCATTTACAATGAGCAGTTCTTC. Amino acids: CASSSTSGIYNEQFF.